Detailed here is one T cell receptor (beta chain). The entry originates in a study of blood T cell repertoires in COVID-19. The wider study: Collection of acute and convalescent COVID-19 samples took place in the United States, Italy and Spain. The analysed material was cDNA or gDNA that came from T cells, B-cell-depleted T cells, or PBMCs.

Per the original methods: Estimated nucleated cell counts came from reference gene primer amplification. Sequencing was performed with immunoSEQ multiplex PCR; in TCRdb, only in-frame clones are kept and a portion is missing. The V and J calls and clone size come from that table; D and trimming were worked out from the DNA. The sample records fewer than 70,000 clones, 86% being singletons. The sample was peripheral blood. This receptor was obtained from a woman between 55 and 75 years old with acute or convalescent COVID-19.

The CDR3 region is CASSFYTGGPDEQFF. The CDR3, as DNA: TGTGCCAGCAGCTTTTATACGGGAGGGCCTGACGAGCAGTTCTTC. This chain connects TRBV7-9 to TRBJ2-1; 8 bases fit TRBD2. Germline-derived CDR1 and CDR2 are SEHNR and FQNEAQ (reference sequence). This CDR3 is built from 15 residues. Trimming took 3 bases from V and 10 from J; bases not matched to a gene: 11.